This T cell receptor beta chain comes out of a study of shared clonotypes between healthy human individuals. Selected positively for CCR7 and CD45RO-negative, naive CD8 cells excluded terminally differentiated effector memory CD45RA+ cells. A note on this clone: This sample includes further DNA sequences coding for the same CDR3.

Profiled with immunoSEQ multiplex PCR; TCRdb holds only in-frame clones, not every one. Of roughly 650,000 clones detected, approximately 96% appear once; the ten largest clones hold more than 0.085%. Germline CDR1 and CDR2: SGHDT and YYEEEE. The germline V and J ends were trimmed by 4 bases and 2 bases, with 5 bases remaining between them. The CDR3 sequence is 12 residues long. The origin of this receptor is a woman in her thirties in good health. Sequenced: naive CD8+ T cells sorted from blood. The chain uses TRBV5-6 and TRBJ2-3; D remains unclear. The CDR3 DNA reads as TGTGCCAGCAGCCTATACACAGATACGCAGTATTTT. Residues: CASSLYTDTQYF.